The next 17 T cell receptor beta chains were all read from a single sample in a study of a mutant IDH1 vaccine in newly diagnosed glioma. These receptors' antigens are unknown. Method: immunoSEQ multiplex PCR; TCRdb's copy keeps in-frame clones and lacks some. The repertoire has 50,000 to 70,000 clones, less than 90% of them found once; the top ten carry 1.6%. Time point here: week 35, safety follow-up. A 20-mer mutant IDH1 peptide at 300 ug was injected subcutaneously with topical imiquimod. The material sequenced was PBMCs, taken from a glioma patient whose treatment included an IDH1 peptide vaccine. Receptor source: a man aged 40-50 years with glioma.

The J gene is TRBJ1-1, the V gene TRBV15; the D gene is possibly TRBD1 (6 bases). Trimming shortened V by 2 bases and J by 1 base, and 11 bases separated the two germline ends. CDR1 and CDR2 from the germline V gene are LNHNV and YYDKDF (reference sequence). The CDR3 extends over 15 amino acids. The CDR3 bases are TGTGCCACCAGCAGAACCGGGACAAGGAACACTGAAGCTTTCTTT. It yields the protein CATSRTGTRNTEAFF.

The gene calls are TRBV11-2 and TRBJ2-1, with a possible D match to TRBD2 (6 bases). This CDR3 contains 17 residues. Germline CDR1 is SGHAT and CDR2 is FQNNGV. Deletions cut 0 bases from V and 2 bases from J, with 14 bases between. The CDR3 region has the DNA TGTGCCAGCAGCTTAGATTCGCTAGCGAGGCCCTACAATGAGCAGTTCTTC. It translates to CASSLDSLARPYNEQFF. Combining the CDR3 with reference TRBV11-2 and TRBJ2-1 gives the whole variable domain EAGVAQSPRYKIIEKRQSVAFWCNPISGHATLYWYQQILGQGPKLLIQFQNNGVVDDSQLPKDRFSAERLKGVDSTLKIQPAKLEDSAVYLCASSLDSLARPYNEQFFGPGTRLTVL.

This chain uses TRBV19 with TRBJ2-1, with TRBD1 identical over 8 bases. The CDR3 sequence is 14 residues long. The germline V gene encodes CDR1 LNHDA and CDR2 SQIVND (reference sequence). With 10 bases clipped from V and 4 bases from J, the junction kept 9 bases outside the gene matches. DNA for the CDR3: TGTGCCACTACGACCCGGACAGGGTACAATGAGCAGTTCTTC. Protein sequence: CATTTRTGYNEQFF.

The V and J genes are TRBV10-3 and TRBJ2-5; 8 bases are a match to TRBD2. V was pared by 9 bases and J by 2 bases, with 14 bases of the junction left unmatched. The CDR3 is 16 amino acids. Germline V lookup: CDR1 ENHRY, CDR2 SYGVKD. CDR3 sequence (DNA): TGTGCCATTAGCCAAACAAGCGGGAGCTCGCAAGAGACCCAGTACTTC. Translation: CAISQTSGSSQETQYF.

J is TRBJ2-7 and V is TRBV6-5; a possible D gene is TRBD1 (5 bases). CDR3 length: 14 amino acids. Trimming cost V 2 bases and J 1 base, with 9 bases left between them. Germline loops: CDR1 MNHEY, CDR2 SVGAGI. The CDR3 is CASSYMGQSYEQYF. Written as DNA, the CDR3 is TGTGCCAGCAGTTACATGGGGCAATCCTACGAGCAGTACTTC.

This chain joins TRBV6-1 and TRBJ1-5; D may be TRBD1 (5 bases). This CDR3 has 14 amino acids. V was shortened by 3 bases and J by 2 bases, with 8 bases between the two germline ends. The germline CDR1 and CDR2 sequences are MNHNS and SASEGT. CDR3 protein: CASSDREGNQPQHF. The CDR3 bases are TGTGCCAGCAGTGACAGGGAGGGCAATCAGCCCCAGCATTTT.

The chain is built from TRBV6-5 and TRBJ2-3; D uncertain. V lost 0 bases, J lost 7 bases, and 17 bases lay in between. The CDR3 covers 16 residues. Germline V gene data show CDR1 as MNHEY and CDR2 as SVGAGI. CDR3 nucleotide sequence: TGTGCCAGCAGTTACTCGAGCCGGCCAACCCCTAATACGCAGTATTTT. Its translation is CASSYSSRPTPNTQYF.

The CDR3 DNA reads as TGTGCCAGCAGTTCCCAGACAGGGGGCGCATCGGAGCAGTACTTC. Translating it yields CASSSQTGGASEQYF. The genes are TRBV27 and TRBJ2-7, with 10 bases lining up with TRBD1. Germline assignment: CDR1 MNHEY and CDR2 SMNVEV (reference sequence). V trimming: 4 bases; J trimming: 7 bases; junction bases outside the gene matches: 10. The CDR3 sequence is 15 residues long.

This chain links TRBV5-1 with TRBJ2-7; no firm D call. This CDR3 is 13 amino acids long. CDR1 SGHRS and CDR2 YFSETQ come from the germline V gene. Trimming removed 6 bases from V and 1 base from J, with 11 bases in between. CDR3 sequence reads: CASMLEGSYEQYF. CDR3 in DNA: TGCGCCAGCATGTTAGAAGGGTCCTACGAGCAGTACTTC.

This clone showed up just once. V is TRBV5-6 and J is TRBJ1-3; a possible D gene is TRBD1 (6 bases). Trimming removed 2 bases at V and 4 bases at J, with 16 bases between. Germline values: CDR1 SGHDT, CDR2 YYEEEE. This CDR3 has 16 residues. DNA for the CDR3: TGTGCCAGCAGCTTACTCTGGGGGCGGTCCGGAAACACCATATATTTT. Translation gives CASSLLWGRSGNTIYF. Variable domain in full (rest from reference TRBV5-6 and TRBJ1-3): DAGVTQSPTHLIKTRGQQVTLRCSPKSGHDTVSWYQQALGQGPQFIFQYYEEEERQRGNFPDRFSGHQFPNYSSELNVNALLLGDSALYLCASSLLWGRSGNTIYFGEGSWLTVV.

This sequence joins TRBV7-9 and TRBJ2-7; 12 bases fit TRBD1. This CDR3 has 15 amino acids. Germline V gene data show CDR1 as SEHNR and CDR2 as FQNEAQ (reference sequence). J was trimmed by 2 bases and V by 6 bases; bases with no gene match: 5. CDR3 protein: CASSSGTGGTYEQYF. The CDR3 DNA reads TGTGCCAGCAGTTCAGGGACAGGGGGCACCTACGAGCAGTACTTC. Supplemented by reference TRBV7-9 and TRBJ2-7, the full variable domain reads DTGVSQNPRHKITKRGQNVTFRCDPISEHNRLYWYRQTLGQGPEFLTYFQNEAQLEKSRLLSDRFSAERPKGSFSTLEIQRTEQGDSAMYLCASSSGTGGTYEQYFGPGTRLTVT.

This clone was seen once. The chain carries TRBV5-1 and TRBJ2-1; weak D call: TRBD2 (6 bases). This CDR3 spans 11 amino acids. Germline V gene lookup returns CDR1 SGHRS and CDR2 YFSETQ. V was trimmed by 3 bases and J by 8 bases, leaving 6 bases between them. CDR3 in amino acids: CASSWGDEQFF. The CDR3 region has the DNA TGCGCCAGCAGCTGGGGGGATGAGCAGTTCTTC. The full variable domain, completed using reference TRBV5-1 and TRBJ2-1, is KAGVTQTPRYLIKTRGQQVTLSCSPISGHRSVSWYQQTPGQGLQFLFEYFSETQRNKGNFPGRFSGRQFSNSRSEMNVSTLELGDSALYLCASSWGDEQFFGPGTRLTVL.

The chain combines TRBV11-2 with TRBJ2-7; D not certain. V lost 1 base, J lost 0 bases, and 4 bases lay in between. Per germline, CDR1 SGHAT and CDR2 FQNNGV. This CDR3 region has 13 residues. The CDR3 nucleotides read TGTGCCAGCAGCTTAGTCAACTCCTACGAGCAGTACTTC. This sequence encodes CASSLVNSYEQYF. Full variable domain (outside the CDR3, taken from reference TRBV11-2 and TRBJ2-7): EAGVAQSPRYKIIEKRQSVAFWCNPISGHATLYWYQQILGQGPKLLIQFQNNGVVDDSQLPKDRFSAERLKGVDSTLKIQPAKLEDSAVYLCASSLVNSYEQYFGPGTRLTVT.

J is TRBJ1-3 and V is TRBV15, with TRBD1 identical over 8 bases. J gave up 5 bases and V 0 bases, and 9 bases lay outside the gene matches. Germline V CDR1 and CDR2: LNHNV, YYDKDF (reference sequence). This CDR3 has 17 residues. CDR3 amino acids: CATSRDFTGGVRNTIYF. The CDR3 DNA reads as TGTGCCACCAGCAGAGATTTCACAGGGGGAGTTAGAAACACCATATATTTT.

This sequence joins TRBV7-9 and TRBJ2-2; D not resolved. The V and J ends lost 3 bases and 4 bases respectively, with 0 bases between them. Looked up from germline, CDR1 is SEHNR and CDR2 is FQNEAQ (reference sequence). This CDR3 region has 11 residues. The CDR3 DNA sequence: TGTGCCAGCAGCTTCACCGGGGAGCTGTTTTTT. It specifies CASSFTGELFF. Using reference TRBV7-9 and TRBJ2-2 for the parts outside the CDR3, the full variable domain is DTGVSQNPRHKITKRGQNVTFRCDPISEHNRLYWYRQTLGQGPEFLTYFQNEAQLEKSRLLSDRFSAERPKGSFSTLEIQRTEQGDSAMYLCASSFTGELFFGEGSRLTVL.

This chain links TRBV5-6 with TRBJ2-7; D uncertain. Germline-derived CDR1 and CDR2 are SGHDT and YYEEEE. This CDR3 spans 12 amino acids. V was trimmed by 2 bases and J by 4 bases, leaving 7 bases between them. The CDR3 loop is CASSFSVYEQYF. As DNA, the CDR3 is TGTGCCAGCAGCTTCTCAGTGTACGAGCAGTACTTC.

V is TRBV7-2 and J is TRBJ2-7; weak D call: TRBD2 (6 bases). Germline V gene lookup returns CDR1 SGHTA and CDR2 FQGNSA. The CDR3 consists of 14 residues. V gave up 5 bases and J gave up 9 bases, with 20 bases separating them. Written as DNA, the CDR3 is TGTGCCAGCAGCCCTAGTCCGACTAGGCGGGGGCAGTACTTC. Translated: CASSPSPTRRGQYF.